The entry below gives a single T cell receptor (beta chain) sequence along with its context. The method was immunoSEQ multiplex PCR; TCRdb's version includes in-frame clones alone and lacks a portion of them. The sample includes about 83,000 clones, 98% of them seen just once. The CDR3 spans 17 residues. Germline V gene data show CDR1 as SGHTA and CDR2 as FQGTGA. J gave up 3 bases and V 4 bases, and 8 bases lay outside the gene matches. This entry is derived from a study of Tregs in tolerant kidney transplant recipients. The receptor comes from a human donor who received a combined kidney and bone marrow transplant. Specimen: CD4+ T cells from blood, collected before the transplant. The chain couples TRBV7-3 to TRBJ2-1; 11 nucleotides agree with TRBD2. In DNA form, the CDR3 reads TGTGCCAGCAGCTCACGGGCGACTAGCGGGGACTACAATGAGCAGTTCTTC. Translation gives CASSSRATSGDYNEQFF.